This entry lists 22 T cell receptor beta chains sequenced from one sample in a study of blood T cell repertoires in COVID-19. Sequencing used immunoSEQ multiplex PCR; TCRdb keeps in-frame clones, though not all of them. Among about 140,000 clones listed, 79% were seen once. The sequenced sample consisted of peripheral blood. The receptors derive from a man in his forties or fifties with active or convalescent COVID-19.

The chain uses TRBV28 and TRBJ2-7, with D unclear. This CDR3 is built from 12 residues. Germline V CDR1 and CDR2: MDHEN, SYDVKM. V was clipped by 6 bases and J by 3 bases, with 9 bases between them. DNA for the CDR3: TGTGCCAGCAGGCTTACAAACTACGAGCAGTACTTC. This sequence encodes CASRLTNYEQYF.

This chain connects TRBV9 to TRBJ2-5; 8 bases match TRBD1. This CDR3 spans 12 amino acids. V was clipped by 4 bases and J by 7 bases; unmatched bases: 3. The germline V gene has CDR1 SGDLS and CDR2 YYNGEE. In DNA, the CDR3 is TGTGCCAGCAGCCCGACAGGGGCGACCCAGTACTTC. Its translation is CASSPTGATQYF.

CDR3 nucleotide sequence: TGTGCCAGCAGTGGCCCGGGACAGGGAATGTATGGGAATCAGCCCCAGCATTTT. Translating it yields CASSGPGQGMYGNQPQHF. This chain connects TRBV6-1 to TRBJ1-5; 9 nucleotides agree with TRBD1. With V trimmed by 4 bases and J by 4 bases, 14 bases remained unmatched. The CDR3 totals 18 residues. Germline V gene lookup returns CDR1 MNHNS and CDR2 SASEGT.

CDR3 residues: CASSPPGTGDNQPQHF. Written as DNA, the CDR3 is TGTGCCAGCTCACCACCCGGGACAGGGGATAATCAGCCCCAGCATTTT. V gene TRBV18 combines with J gene TRBJ1-5; 10 nucleotides line up with TRBD1. Germline V gene sequence: CDR1 KGHSH, CDR2 LQKENI. This CDR3 region has 16 residues. Germline trimming cut 0 bases from V and 4 bases from J; bases unmatched to any gene: 3.

This clone was detected a few times. The chain uses TRBV11-2 and TRBJ1-1; no definite D call. CDR1 SGHAT and CDR2 FQNNGV come from the germline V gene. V gave up 1 base and J gave up 5 bases, with 11 bases separating them. There are 14 residues in the CDR3. The CDR3 DNA reads as TGTGCCAGCAGCTTAGCTCTCGGGTGGACTGAAGCTTTCTTT. Protein: CASSLALGWTEAFF.

V and J are TRBV3-1 (or the pseudogene TRBV3-2) and TRBJ2-3; D perhaps matches TRBD1 (5 bases). Per germline, CDR1 LGHDT and CDR2 YNNKEL (reference sequence). This CDR3 has 16 amino acids. V was trimmed by 1 base and J by 4 bases, leaving 15 bases between them. The CDR3 loop reads CASSQVRPGLPDTQYF. The CDR3 DNA follows: TGTGCCAGCAGCCAAGTCAGGCCAGGGTTGCCAGATACGCAGTATTTT.

The V call is TRBV9, the J call TRBJ2-2; D is possibly TRBD2 (6 bases). The germline gives CDR1 SGDLS, CDR2 YYNGEE. Between the trimmed V and J ends, which lost 4 bases and 3 bases, there was a span of 16 bases. There are 16 residues in the CDR3. In nucleotides, the CDR3 is TGTGCCAGCAGCCCCACCGGGGGAGGTGACACCGGGGAGCTGTTTTTT. Its translation is CASSPTGGGDTGELFF.

The count of this clone is one. This chain connects TRBV28 to TRBJ1-1; maybe TRBD1 (6 bases). The germline V and J ends were trimmed by 7 bases and 9 bases, with 12 bases remaining between them. Germline CDR1 is MDHEN and CDR2 is SYDVKM. The CDR3 is 11 amino acids. CDR3 coding DNA: TGTGCCAGCATTGACACAGGGAAAGCTTTCTTT. This codes for CASIDTGKAFF.

The chain joins TRBV10-3 to TRBJ1-5, with D unresolved. From germline, CDR1 is ENHRY and CDR2 SYGVKD. This CDR3 region has 14 residues. Trimming removed 2 bases from V and 6 bases from J, with 11 bases in between. CDR3 amino acids: CAISEDKGGQPQHF. In nucleotides, the CDR3 is TGTGCCATCAGTGAGGACAAGGGAGGTCAGCCCCAGCATTTT.

The chain is built from TRBV27 and TRBJ2-7; 7 nucleotides match TRBD2. The ends lost 3 bases at V and 4 bases at J; junction bases unmatched: 9. Germline loops: CDR1 MNHEY, CDR2 SMNVEV (reference sequence). This CDR3 contains 15 residues. The chain's CDR3 is CASSFLGLGRYEQYF. Written as DNA, the CDR3 is TGTGCCAGCAGTTTCCTCGGACTAGGTCGATACGAGCAGTACTTC.

The genes are TRBV28 and TRBJ1-2; D is possibly TRBD1 (6 bases). CDR1 is MDHEN and CDR2 is SYDVKM in the germline V gene. V lost 6 bases and J lost 7, with 18 bases in between. CDR3 length: 14 residues. For the CDR3, the DNA is TGTGCCAGCAGCCCGGACAGCTCCTCTGGTGGCTACACCTTC. It specifies CASSPDSSSGGYTF.

The chain combines TRBV19 with TRBJ2-7, with 11 nucleotides matching TRBD2. Trimming at V came to 5 bases and at J to 0 bases, leaving 3 bases not matched to a gene. The germline CDR1 and CDR2 sequences are LNHDA and SQIVND (reference sequence). This CDR3 is built from 15 residues. CDR3 DNA: TGTGCCAGTAGTGCCGGGACTAGCGGCTCCTACGAGCAGTACTTC. This codes for CASSAGTSGSYEQYF.

This chain links TRBV5-4 with TRBJ2-3; 9 nucleotides line up with TRBD2. V lost 1 base to trimming and J lost 3 bases; unmatched junction nucleotides: 6. CDR1 is SGHNT and CDR2 is YYREEE in the germline V gene (reference sequence). The length of the CDR3 is 16 residues. CDR3: CASSLPVSGSTDTQYF. CDR3 DNA: TGTGCCAGCAGCTTGCCCGTTAGCGGGAGTACAGATACGCAGTATTTT. The full variable domain, with the rest looked up from reference TRBV5-4 and TRBJ2-3, is ETGVTQSPTHLIKTRGQQVTLRCSSQSGHNTVSWYQQALGQGPQFIFQYYREEENGRGNFPPRFSGLQFPNYSSELNVNALELDDSALYLCASSLPVSGSTDTQYFGPGTRLTVL.

The chain has TRBV27 and TRBJ2-7, with 7 bases that match TRBD1. Germline values: CDR1 MNHEY, CDR2 SMNVEV (reference sequence). CDR3 length: 14 amino acids. After removal of 5 bases from V and 3 bases from J, the junction contained 7 bases not matched to a gene. Written as DNA, the CDR3 is TGTGCCAGCAGTGCCCTGACAGGGTTCTACGAGCAGTACTTC. This sequence encodes CASSALTGFYEQYF.

The J gene is TRBJ2-2, the V gene TRBV29-1; D perhaps matches TRBD1 (5 bases). Germline assignment: CDR1 SQVTM and CDR2 ANQGSEA. Trimming shortened V by 4 bases and J by 4 bases, and 13 bases separated the two germline ends. The CDR3 is made up of 14 amino acids. The CDR3 loop is CSVAGALSTGELFF. The CDR3 nucleotides are TGCAGCGTTGCTGGGGCCTTGAGCACCGGGGAGCTGTTTTTT.

This clone was observed a few times. J is TRBJ1-2 and V is TRBV19; no definite D call. Germline assignment: CDR1 LNHDA and CDR2 SQIVND (reference sequence). The CDR3 sequence is 12 residues long. V was clipped by 10 bases and J by 3 bases, with 12 bases between them. Here the CDR3 reads CATHGNHYGYTF. DNA of the CDR3: TGTGCCACCCACGGGAATCACTATGGCTACACCTTC. The full variable domain, its missing parts supplied by reference TRBV19 and TRBJ1-2, is DGGITQSPKYLFRKEGQNVTLSCEQNLNHDAMYWYRQDPGQGLRLIYYSQIVNDFQKGDIAEGYSVSREKKESFPLTVTSAQKNPTAFYLCATHGNHYGYTFGSGTRLTVV.

This clone was observed a handful of times. V and J are TRBV5-1 and TRBJ2-1; TRBD1 is a possible D gene (5 bases). The germline V gene has CDR1 SGHRS and CDR2 YFSETQ. V was pared by 2 bases and J by 5 bases, with 11 bases between. The CDR3 is 14 residues long. As DNA, the CDR3 is TGCGCCAGCAGCTTTCGGGTAGGGGACAATGAGCAGTTCTTC. Translated: CASSFRVGDNEQFF. Supplemented by reference TRBV5-1 and TRBJ2-1, the full variable domain reads KAGVTQTPRYLIKTRGQQVTLSCSPISGHRSVSWYQQTPGQGLQFLFEYFSETQRNKGNFPGRFSGRQFSNSRSEMNVSTLELGDSALYLCASSFRVGDNEQFFGPGTRLTVL.

This clone was detected only a few times. The chain links TRBV7-3 to TRBJ2-7; tentative D call: TRBD2 (6 bases). V was trimmed by 8 bases and J by 2 bases, leaving 16 bases between them. Germline lookup yields CDR1 SGHTA and CDR2 FQGTGA. This CDR3 comprises 14 residues. For the CDR3, the DNA is TGTGCCAGCGCCTCGGGAGTCCCGCCCTACGAGCAGTACTTC. This encodes CASASGVPPYEQYF.

This sequence joins TRBV27 and TRBJ1-1; no clear D. The germline gives CDR1 MNHEY, CDR2 SMNVEV (reference sequence). Trimming cost V 7 bases and J 5 bases, with 17 bases left between them. This CDR3 comprises 14 residues. CDR3 loop: CASMLEFAGTEAFF. The CDR3 DNA sequence: TGTGCCAGCATGTTGGAGTTTGCGGGGACTGAAGCTTTCTTT.

The V and J genes are TRBV28 and TRBJ2-7, with 8 bases that match TRBD1. The J segment lost 2 bases and the V segment lost 3 bases, leaving 24 bases of the junction unmatched. CDR1 is MDHEN and CDR2 is SYDVKM in the germline V gene. The CDR3 is 21 residues long. In DNA, the CDR3 is TGTGCCAGCAGTTTCGGGTTCCCTAGGTTGGGTGACAGGGGCCCTACCTACGAGCAGTACTTC. It is translated as CASSFGFPRLGDRGPTYEQYF.

J is TRBJ2-3 and V is TRBV5-3; 11 positions match TRBD2. TRBV5-3 has ORF status, its function being uncertain. CDR3 length: 17 amino acids. V shed 0 bases, J shed 5 bases, and the junction held 8 bases outside the gene matches. The CDR3 sequence is CARSLGPLAGVGDTQYF. As DNA, the CDR3 is TGTGCCAGAAGCTTGGGTCCACTAGCGGGAGTGGGAGATACGCAGTATTTT.

V and J are TRBV11-2 and TRBJ1-2; TRBD1 matches 9 bases. Trimming at V came to 4 bases and at J to 2 bases, leaving 8 bases not matched to a gene. This CDR3 comprises 16 residues. Germline CDR1 reads SGHAT; CDR2 reads FQNNGV. CDR3 bases: TGTGCCAGCAGCTCCCCGGGACAGGGCGTCAACTATGGCTACACCTTC. This codes for CASSSPGQGVNYGYTF.